What follows are 15 T cell receptor beta chains derived from one specimen sequenced in a study of vaccination and CD4 T cells after COVID-19 (dated by TCRdb to about 2022). These receptors have no known antigen. Library creation used PCR. These reads were obtained on an Illumina iSeq 100. DNA from cultured CD4+ T cells was subjected to TCR sequencing with the Oncomine TCR Beta short-read assay at the Johns Hopkins FTIC core. The public reads were reprocessed in TCRdb via fastp at Q25 and MiXCR, keeping in-frame beta chains. Identical CDR3 protein sequences are pooled into one entry, listed with their most common genes and DNA. The sample profile shows about 15,000 distinct CDR3 sequences; approximately 50% of them were found once. Over 20% of the sample comes from the top ten. This specimen's time point label, per the study, means: late sampling 161 to 241 days after vaccination in a few convalescent patients. The sample's treatment or condition label, decoded: roughly nine-day PBMC culture with coronavirus spike peptide pools or control peptides (ViraFEST assay).

The sequences come from CD4+ T cells from blood, cultured in vitro, collected about 7 months after SARS-CoV-2 vaccination. The receptors derive from a human donor who had recovered from COVID-19.

This clonotype was recorded a few times. The genes are TRBV20-1 and TRBJ2-5, with 11 bases matching TRBD2. The length of the CDR3 is 13 residues. The germline V gene has CDR1 DFQATT and CDR2 SNEGSKA (reference sequence). The V segment lost 7 bases and the J segment 5 bases; nucleotides outside the gene matches: 6. This chain's CDR3 is CSGLAGGRETQYF. The DNA of the CDR3 is TGCAGTGGGTTAGCGGGGGGGCGCGAGACCCAGTACTTC.

The V and J genes are TRBV15 and TRBJ2-6, with a tentative D call TRBD1 (8 bases). Germline V gene sequence: CDR1 LNHNV, CDR2 YYDKDF (reference sequence). V was cut by 1 base and J by 3 bases, with 16 bases left in between. This CDR3 is built from 18 residues. The chain's CDR3 is CATSRGGGTGFGANVLTF. The DNA of the CDR3 is TGTGCCACCAGCAGAGGGGGGGGGACAGGCTTTGGGGCCAACGTCCTGACTTTC.

About this clonotype: The junction departs from the called germline gene at one end, perhaps through a read error. The chain links TRBV7-7 to TRBJ2-5; 8 positions match TRBD2. The CDR3 runs 15 residues. Germline-derived CDR1 and CDR2 are SSHAT and FNYEAQ (reference sequence). CDR3 protein: CASSQTSGSDGTQYF. CDR3 DNA sequence: TGTGCTAGCAGCCAGACCAGCGGGAGTGACGGGACCCAGTACTTC.

This clonotype occurred a few times. This sequence joins TRBV6-1 and TRBJ1-2, with D unresolved. This CDR3 spans 17 amino acids. Trimming removed 7 bases at V and 4 bases at J, with 25 bases between. Germline V lookup: CDR1 MNHNS, CDR2 SASEGT. In nucleotides, the CDR3 is TGTGCCAGCACCCCCTCTCGCCAACGGGCAGTGTTCTATGGCTACACCTTC. Protein sequence: CASTPSRQRAVFYGYTF.

The chain has TRBV7-6 and TRBJ1-6; 12 nucleotides match TRBD1. The CDR3 loop spans 20 amino acids. CDR1 SGHVS and CDR2 FNYEAQ come from the germline V gene. With V trimmed by 5 bases and J by 2 bases, 13 bases remained unmatched. The CDR3 DNA is TGTGCCAGCAGCACGTCCTCCGGGACAGGGGGCGACCCCTATAATTCACCCCTCCACTTT. Its translation: CASSTSSGTGGDPYNSPLHF.

The chain uses TRBV29-1 and TRBJ1-5; possible D gene TRBD1, 5 bases. This CDR3 is 12 amino acids long. V was pared by 6 bases and J by 7 bases, with 13 bases between. Looked up from germline, CDR1 is SQVTM and CDR2 is ANQGSEA. CDR3 sequence (DNA): TGCAGCGTACCCACTAGGGGACAGCCCCAGCATTTT. It encodes CSVPTRGQPQHF. The complete variable domain, with remaining parts taken from reference TRBV29-1 and TRBJ1-5, reads SAVISQKPSRDICQRGTSLTIQCQVDSQVTMMFWYRQQPGQSLTLIATANQGSEATYESGFVIDKFPISRPNLTFSTLTVSNMSPEDSSIYLCSVPTRGQPQHFGDGTRLSIL.

The chain links TRBV4-1 to TRBJ2-7; 9 bases agree with TRBD1. Germline V gene lookup returns CDR1 MGHRA and CDR2 YSYEKL. This CDR3 region has 19 residues. Unmatched junction bases numbered 16, after V lost 4 bases and J lost 0 bases. The CDR3 reads CASSPDSTGGDIYSYEQYF. CDR3 sequence (DNA): TGCGCCAGCAGCCCCGATTCGACAGGGGGTGACATATACTCCTACGAGCAGTACTTC.

The chain combines TRBV2 with TRBJ2-5; unclear D gene. The CDR3 sequence is 11 residues long. The germline V gene has CDR1 SNHLY and CDR2 FYNNEI. V lost 2 bases, J lost 5 bases, and 3 bases lay in between. The DNA of the CDR3 is TGTGCCAGCAGTGAACGGGAGACCCAGTACTTC. This codes for CASSERETQYF. The variable domain in full, with the rest retrieved from reference TRBV2 and TRBJ2-5, is EPEVTQTPSHQVTQMGQEVILRCVPISNHLYFYWYRQILGQKVEFLVSFYNNEISEKSEIFDDQFSVERPDGSNFTLKIRSTKLEDSAMYFCASSERETQYFGPGTRLLVL.

The chain uses TRBV20-1 and TRBJ2-5; 7 bases are shared with TRBD2. The germline CDR1 and CDR2 sequences are DFQATT and SNEGSKA (reference sequence). The CDR3 contains 15 residues. The trim removed 1 base at V and 4 bases at J, leaving 9 bases unmatched. CDR3 protein: CSARAGTTLGETQYF. CDR3 DNA: TGCAGTGCTAGAGCTGGGACTACGCTCGGAGAGACCCAGTACTTC.

The CDR3 spells CASSRPESRTGYTF. CDR3 in DNA: TGCGCCAGCAGCCGCCCCGAGTCCCGGACGGGCTACACCTTC. This chain connects TRBV5-1 to TRBJ1-2; D is unclear. Trimming took 4 bases from V and 8 from J, leaving 18 bases between them. The germline V gene encodes CDR1 SGHRS and CDR2 YFSETQ. The CDR3 runs to 14 residues.

V and J are TRBV5-1 and TRBJ1-1; possible D gene TRBD1, 5 bases. The V and J ends lost 5 bases and 3 bases respectively, with 5 bases between them. This CDR3 has 11 residues. Germline lookup yields CDR1 SGHRS and CDR2 YFSETQ. This chain's CDR3 is CASRGDTEAFF. In nucleotides, the CDR3 is TGCGCCAGCAGAGGGGACACTGAAGCTTTCTTT.

This clonotype was found a few times. This chain connects TRBV7-2 to TRBJ2-7, with TRBD2 matching over 14 bases. This CDR3 contains 15 residues. V lost 4 bases to trimming and J lost 8 bases; unmatched junction nucleotides: 7. Germline V gene data show CDR1 as SGHTA and CDR2 as FQGNSA. The CDR3 coding sequence is TGTGCCAGCAGCTCTCAGGGACTAGCGGGGGCACAGCAGTACTTC. This gives the protein CASSSQGLAGAQQYF. Full variable domain (missing parts from reference TRBV7-2 and TRBJ2-7): GAGVSQSPSNKVTEKGKDVELRCDPISGHTALYWYRQSLGQGLEFLIYFQGNSAPDKSGLPSDRFSAERTGGSVSTLTIQRTQQEDSAVYLCASSSQGLAGAQQYFGPGTRLTVT.

The genes are TRBV20-1 and TRBJ2-1; D is undetermined. CDR1 and CDR2 from the germline V gene are DFQATT and SNEGSKA (reference sequence). V was pared by 7 bases and J by 0 bases, with 10 bases between. CDR3 length: 13 residues. Written as DNA, the CDR3 is TGCAGTGTCCTGGGCCACTCCTACAATGAGCAGTTCTTC. As protein: CSVLGHSYNEQFF.

The chain has TRBV7-2 and TRBJ2-7; 7 nucleotides match TRBD2. V lost 1 base and J lost 7; bases outside the gene matches: 10. This CDR3 contains 15 residues. Germline CDR1 reads SGHTA; CDR2 reads FQGNSA. CDR3 DNA: TGTGCCAGCAGCTTAGGGGCCGGGAGGCTGTGGGAGCAGTACTTC. This encodes CASSLGAGRLWEQYF.

This clonotype has only a few counts. The genes are TRBV20-1 and TRBJ2-5; no reliable D call. CDR3 length equals 12 residues. Germline V gene sequence: CDR1 DFQATT, CDR2 SNEGSKA (reference sequence). V was shortened by 6 bases and J by 1 base, with 9 bases between the two germline ends. The CDR3 nucleotides are TGCAGTGCCGCCAGCCTCCAAGAGACCCAGTACTTC. Its protein product is CSAASLQETQYF.